The 11 T cell receptor beta chains below were found in one sample sequenced in a study of cytomegalovirus exposure and HLA in healthy donors. PCR involved 60 Vbeta and 13 Jbeta primers. Repertoires were generated with immunoSEQ multiplex PCR, while TCRdb's copy carries only in-frame clones and drops some. The sample lists 100,000 to 150,000 clones, around two thirds occurring once. The specimen was PBMCs. These receptors all come from a human donor in good health.

For the CDR3, the DNA is TGTGCCAGCAGCTCCGGGCGGGGCCAAGAGACCCAGTACTTC. The encoded protein is CASSSGRGQETQYF. The rearrangement links TRBV7-2 to TRBJ2-5; a weak D match, TRBD2 (6 bases). Per germline, CDR1 SGHTA and CDR2 FQGNSA. The V gene lost 4 bases and the J gene lost 1 base, with 10 bases spanning the gap. This CDR3 is 14 amino acids long. The full variable domain, with the rest looked up from reference TRBV7-2 and TRBJ2-5, is GAGVSQSPSNKVTEKGKDVELRCDPISGHTALYWYRQSLGQGLEFLIYFQGNSAPDKSGLPSDRFSAERTGGSVSTLTIQRTQQEDSAVYLCASSSGRGQETQYFGPGTRLLVL.

This chain joins TRBV5-6 and TRBJ2-2, with D unresolved. Per the germline V gene, CDR1 is SGHDT and CDR2 is YYEEEE. The V gene lost 1 base and the J gene lost 4 bases, with 11 bases spanning the gap. This CDR3 region has 15 residues. CDR3 nucleotide sequence: TGTGCCAGCAGCTTGACGAGGTTGGGCACCGGGGAGCTGTTTTTT. Amino acids: CASSLTRLGTGELFF.

The V gene is TRBV6-6, the J gene TRBJ1-2; 9 positions match TRBD1. With 6 bases clipped from V and 8 bases from J, the junction kept 10 bases outside the gene matches. Germline CDR1 is MNHNY and CDR2 is SVGAGI (reference sequence). CDR3 length equals 14 residues. The CDR3 is CASSKDRGAVGYTF. The CDR3 region has the DNA TGTGCCAGCAGCAAAGACAGGGGGGCGGTAGGCTACACCTTC.

The chain couples TRBV11-3 to TRBJ2-2, with a weak D call TRBD2 (5 bases). Between the trimmed V and J ends, which lost 4 bases and 4 bases, there was a span of 10 bases. The CDR3 is made up of 14 amino acids. Germline V gene sequence: CDR1 SGHNT, CDR2 YENEEA. In DNA form, the CDR3 reads TGTGCCAGCAGCTCCGGAGGATCCACCGGGGAGCTGTTTTTT. Protein sequence: CASSSGGSTGELFF.

The rearrangement joins TRBV15 to TRBJ2-7; possible D gene TRBD2, 5 bases. This CDR3 has 14 amino acids. The germline gives CDR1 LNHNV, CDR2 YYDKDF (reference sequence). Trimming pared 0 bases from V and 7 bases from J, leaving 13 bases between. The CDR3 region is CATSRDLLEGEQYF. The DNA for the CDR3 is TGTGCCACCAGCAGAGATCTACTTGAGGGTGAGCAGTACTTC. The whole variable domain, filled in from reference TRBV15 and TRBJ2-7, reads DAMVIQNPRYQVTQFGKPVTLSCSQTLNHNVMYWYQQKSSQAPKLLFHYYDKDFNNEADTPDNFQSRRPNTSFCFLDIRSPGLGDTAMYLCATSRDLLEGEQYFGPGTRLTVT.

CDR3 loop: CSGTTGTDYNEQFF. The CDR3 DNA sequence: TGCAGCGGGACCACCGGGACAGACTACAATGAGCAGTTCTTC. V and J are TRBV29-1 and TRBJ2-1; 7 positions agree with TRBD1. This CDR3 spans 14 amino acids. Germline CDR1 SQVTM, CDR2 ANQGSEA. With V trimmed by 7 bases and J by 3 bases, 9 bases remained unmatched.

CDR3 region: CASSARMETQYF. The CDR3 DNA is TGTGCCAGTAGTGCCAGAATGGAGACCCAGTACTTC. The chain uses TRBV19 and TRBJ2-5; D is unclear. There are 12 residues in the CDR3. The V gene's germline CDR1 is LNHDA and CDR2 SQIVND (reference sequence). V was shortened by 5 bases and J by 5 bases, with 9 bases between the two germline ends. Drawing the rest from reference TRBV19 and TRBJ2-5, the complete variable domain is DGGITQSPKYLFRKEGQNVTLSCEQNLNHDAMYWYRQDPGQGLRLIYYSQIVNDFQKGDIAEGYSVSREKKESFPLTVTSAQKNPTAFYLCASSARMETQYFGPGTRLLVL.

The chain is built from TRBV5-4 and TRBJ2-6; TRBD1 might be the D (7 bases). The V and J ends lost 5 bases and 2 bases respectively, with 20 bases between them. This CDR3 is built from 18 residues. The V gene's germline CDR1 is SGHNT and CDR2 YYREEE (reference sequence). DNA of the CDR3: TGTGCCAGCAGTCGAGGGGGGCAGGGGGGCACTGGGGCCAACGTCCTGACTTTC. Translated: CASSRGGQGGTGANVLTF.

V is TRBV27 and J is TRBJ1-5; possible D gene TRBD1, 5 bases. Germline CDR1 and CDR2: MNHEY and SMNVEV (reference sequence). V gave up 9 bases and J gave up 5 bases, with 14 bases separating them. This CDR3 region has 13 residues. This CDR3 is CASSWGVDQPQHF. In DNA, the CDR3 is TGTGCCAGTTCTTGGGGGGTAGATCAGCCCCAGCATTTT.

This chain uses TRBV18 with TRBJ2-1, with 8 positions matching TRBD1. The ends lost 8 bases at V and 5 bases at J; junction bases unmatched: 8. Germline CDR1 KGHSH, CDR2 LQKENI. The CDR3 totals 14 residues. The CDR3 loop reads CASARTGINNEQFF. In DNA form, the CDR3 reads TGTGCCAGCGCACGGACAGGGATTAACAATGAGCAGTTCTTC.

On this clone: The junction differs from germline at one of its ends, possibly a read error. The J gene is TRBJ2-7, the V gene TRBV11-2; TRBD2 agrees at 9 bases. The CDR3 is 15 amino acids. Germline CDR1 and CDR2: SGHAT and FQNNGV. The CDR3 coding sequence is TGTGCCAGCAGCTTAGTTGCGGGAGGGCCGGATTTCAGTGCCTTC. Translated, it gives CASSLVAGGPDFSAF.